Following are 26 T cell receptor beta chains from one sample sequenced in a study of T cell repertoires in cytomegalovirus infection. Using its own MiXCR run on the reads, TCRdb lists one record per CDR3 protein. This table holds 150,000 to 200,000 distinct CDR3 sequences, 25% to 30% found once. The source material was PBMCs. The receptor source for this set is a human donor in good health (CMV status not recorded). Some clones in this sample may be carry-over from other donors' samples.

This clonotype has just a few counts. The chain combines TRBV28 with TRBJ1-2; D possibly corresponds to TRBD1 (5 bases). The ends were cut back, 5 bases at V and 7 bases at J, with 14 bases in the middle. The germline gives CDR1 MDHEN, CDR2 SYDVKM. This CDR3 contains 13 residues. CDR3 nucleotide sequence: TGTGCCAGCAGTCCCAGGGACCGGAGTGGCTACACCTTC. Translating it yields CASSPRDRSGYTF.

The chain joins TRBV5-5 to TRBJ1-6; 9 positions agree with TRBD1. The J segment lost 9 bases and the V segment lost 3 bases, leaving 4 bases of the junction unmatched. CDR3 length: 14 amino acids. Germline V lookup: CDR1 SGHKS, CDR2 YYEKEE (reference sequence). CDR3 sequence: CASSSDRGGSPLHF. Here the CDR3 DNA reads TGTGCCAGCAGCTCGGACAGGGGCGGTTCACCCCTCCACTTT.

The V gene is TRBV7-9, the J gene TRBJ2-1; the match to TRBD2 covers 9 bases. From germline, CDR1 is SEHNR and CDR2 FQNEAQ (reference sequence). This CDR3 region has 17 residues. The V gene end was trimmed by 5 bases and the J gene end by 6 bases; junction bases not matched to a gene: 14. This CDR3 is CASSEPAGAGGGNEQFF. For the CDR3, the DNA is TGTGCCAGCAGCGAACCGGCCGGAGCGGGGGGAGGCAATGAGCAGTTCTTC.

This clonotype showed up just a few times. This chain uses TRBV7-2 with TRBJ2-2; no clear D gene. The ends were cut back, 7 bases at V and 5 bases at J, with 17 bases in the middle. Germline-derived CDR1 and CDR2 are SGHTA and FQGNSA. The CDR3 extends over 15 amino acids. The CDR3 reads CASTLGSYITGELFF. Here the CDR3 DNA reads TGTGCCAGCACCTTGGGGTCTTACATTACCGGGGAGCTGTTTTTT.

This clonotype has ten or more counts. The chain couples TRBV7-2 to TRBJ1-2; D not certain. V lost 5 bases to trimming and J lost 3 bases, with 13 bases between them. The CDR3 has 14 amino acids. Germline V gene data show CDR1 as SGHTA and CDR2 as FQGNSA. The CDR3 spells CASSLSLPDYGYTF. The CDR3 DNA follows: TGTGCCAGCAGCCTCTCCCTTCCGGACTATGGCTACACCTTC.

This clonotype was seen a handful of times. The chain couples TRBV7-2 to TRBJ2-5; TRBD1 is a possible D gene (6 bases). Germline V gives CDR1 SGHTA, CDR2 FQGNSA. The CDR3 is 16 amino acids. The ends were cut back, 5 bases at V and 2 bases at J, with 18 bases in the middle. The CDR3 region is CASSRLQRTAQETQYF. CDR3 bases: TGTGCCAGCAGCCGTCTCCAAAGGACAGCTCAAGAGACCCAGTACTTC.

V and J are TRBV20-1 and TRBJ1-2; the match to TRBD1 covers 7 bases. From germline, CDR1 is DFQATT and CDR2 SNEGSKA (reference sequence). J was trimmed by 4 bases and V by 5 bases; bases with no gene match: 1. This CDR3 is 11 amino acids long. For the CDR3, the DNA is TGCAGTGCTCGGACAGGCTATGGCTACACCTTC. Protein product: CSARTGYGYTF.

This clonotype occurred many times. This chain connects TRBV11-3 to TRBJ2-2; 9 bases align to TRBD1. Germline loops: CDR1 SGHNT, CDR2 YENEEA. The CDR3 extends over 15 amino acids. Trimming removed 6 bases from V and 4 bases from J; junction bases left unmatched: 6. The CDR3 nucleotides are TGTGCCAGCAGATTGGGACAGGGAGGCACCGGGGAGCTGTTTTTT. Translating gives CASRLGQGGTGELFF.

The chain links TRBV7-4 to TRBJ1-4; 7 nucleotides match TRBD1. The CDR3 sequence is 15 residues long. Germline-derived CDR1 and CDR2 are SGHVT and SQSDAQ. The V and J ends lost 5 bases and 5 bases, in that order; junction bases with no gene match: 8. CDR3 loop: CASSNLQGKNEKLFF. As DNA, the CDR3 is TGTGCCAGCAGCAACCTACAGGGGAAAAATGAAAAACTGTTTTTT.

This chain joins TRBV5-4 and TRBJ1-1; TRBD1 is a possible D gene (6 bases). Germline V gene sequence: CDR1 SGHNT, CDR2 YYREEE (reference sequence). Trimming pared 2 bases from V and 1 base from J, leaving 12 bases between. This CDR3 is built from 15 residues. DNA for the CDR3: TGTGCCAGCAGCTTAAAGGAGGGGGGGAACACTGAAGCTTTCTTT. Amino acid sequence: CASSLKEGGNTEAFF. The full variable domain, with the rest looked up from reference TRBV5-4 and TRBJ1-1, is ETGVTQSPTHLIKTRGQQVTLRCSSQSGHNTVSWYQQALGQGPQFIFQYYREEENGRGNFPPRFSGLQFPNYSSELNVNALELDDSALYLCASSLKEGGNTEAFFGQGTRLTVV.

The V gene is TRBV6-5, the J gene TRBJ2-7; D not certain. The germline CDR1 and CDR2 sequences are MNHEY and SVGAGI. The V gene lost 5 bases and the J gene lost 1 base, with 9 bases spanning the gap. The CDR3 runs to 13 residues. The CDR3 DNA is TGTGCCAGCAGTCGTGGGTCATCCTACGAGCAGTACTTC. Protein sequence: CASSRGSSYEQYF.

This clonotype was detected a few times. V is TRBV25-1 and J is TRBJ1-2, with 9 bases lining up with TRBD1. CDR1 is MGHDK and CDR2 is SYGVNS in the germline V gene. With 6 bases clipped from V and 8 bases from J, the junction kept 7 bases outside the gene matches. The CDR3 contains 13 residues. The DNA of the CDR3 is TGTGCCAGCAGAGATACAGGGGGCGCAGGCTACACCTTC. Its translation: CASRDTGGAGYTF.

The chain recombines TRBV29-1 with TRBJ2-7; a possible D gene is TRBD1 (6 bases). CDR3 size: 14 residues. Germline CDR1 SQVTM, CDR2 ANQGSEA. V was trimmed by 4 bases and J by 3 bases, leaving 16 bases between them. CDR3 bases: TGCAGCGTTGTACCTCGGCTGGACAGCTACGAGCAGTACTTC. Translation gives CSVVPRLDSYEQYF.

This clonotype was seen ten or more times. The chain uses TRBV6-5 and TRBJ1-1; perhaps TRBD1 as D (5 bases). CDR1 is MNHEY, CDR2 SVGAGI, per germline. Trimming pared 1 base from V and 3 bases from J, leaving 15 bases between. The CDR3 length is 16 residues. The CDR3 coding sequence is TGTGCCAGCAGTTACTTTCCGACAGATTCCTACACTGAAGCTTTCTTT. Protein sequence: CASSYFPTDSYTEAFF.

The rearrangement uses TRBV5-1 and TRBJ1-1, with D maybe TRBD1 (6 bases). CDR3 length: 14 amino acids. V was shortened by 4 bases and J by 1 base, with 11 bases between the two germline ends. The germline V gene encodes CDR1 SGHRS and CDR2 YFSETQ. Here the CDR3 DNA reads TGCGCCAGCAGCCAGGGGACTGAGAACACTGAAGCTTTCTTT. Amino acids: CASSQGTENTEAFF. The whole variable domain, remainder taken from reference TRBV5-1 and TRBJ1-1, is KAGVTQTPRYLIKTRGQQVTLSCSPISGHRSVSWYQQTPGQGLQFLFEYFSETQRNKGNFPGRFSGRQFSNSRSEMNVSTLELGDSALYLCASSQGTENTEAFFGQGTRLTVV.

The table lists this clonotype with a few counts. The V gene is TRBV7-6, the J gene TRBJ1-1, with no clear D. The V gene's germline CDR1 is SGHVS and CDR2 FNYEAQ. V was trimmed by 2 bases and J by 1 base, leaving 11 bases between them. The CDR3 consists of 15 residues. The CDR3 DNA reads TGTGCCAGCAGCTTAAGGGAGGCGCCGAACACTGAAGCTTTCTTT. Translating gives CASSLREAPNTEAFF. Drawing the rest from reference TRBV7-6 and TRBJ1-1, the complete variable domain is GAGVSQSPRYKVTKRGQDVALRCDPISGHVSLYWYRQALGQGPEFLTYFNYEAQQDKSGLPNDRFSAERPEGSISTLTIQRTEQRDSAMYRCASSLREAPNTEAFFGQGTRLTVV.

This clonotype has ten or more counts. This chain joins TRBV7-2 and TRBJ1-6; D might be TRBD1 (5 bases). The CDR3 has 16 amino acids. Per the germline V gene, CDR1 is SGHTA and CDR2 is FQGNSA. V was cut by 4 bases and J by 9 bases, with 19 bases left in between. In DNA, the CDR3 is TGTGCCAGCAGCTCTTCTGCCGACAGTCAGTCTTCACCCCTCCACTTT. It is translated as CASSSSADSQSSPLHF.

This clonotype was recorded many times. The V gene is TRBV7-2, the J gene TRBJ1-1; D is uncertain. Germline assignment: CDR1 SGHTA and CDR2 FQGNSA. The V end lost 1 base, the J end lost 5 bases, and 8 bases lay between the germline ends. There are 13 residues in the CDR3. In DNA, the CDR3 is TGTGCCAGCAGCTTAGAAGCGTCAACTGAAGCTTTCTTT. Encoded protein: CASSLEASTEAFF.

This chain uses TRBV6-1 with TRBJ2-1, with TRBD2 matching over 9 bases. Trimming at V came to 6 bases and at J to 4 bases, leaving 7 bases not matched to a gene. CDR3 length: 15 residues. Germline V gene lookup returns CDR1 MNHNS and CDR2 SASEGT. The CDR3, as DNA: TGTGCCAGCAGAACAAGCGGGGGGCCGTACAATGAGCAGTTCTTC. As protein: CASRTSGGPYNEQFF.

The chain carries TRBV5-6 and TRBJ2-3, with D possibly matching TRBD2 (6 bases). Looked up from germline, CDR1 is SGHDT and CDR2 is YYEEEE. The germline V and J ends were trimmed by 4 bases and 2 bases, with 14 bases remaining between them. The CDR3 spans 15 residues. The CDR3 is CASSPEGLTTDTQYF. In DNA form, the CDR3 reads TGTGCCAGCAGCCCGGAGGGTCTAACCACAGATACGCAGTATTTT.

This clonotype was recorded a few times. The V gene is TRBV6-8, the J gene TRBJ1-4; D is unclear. The CDR3 has 15 amino acids. Per germline, CDR1 MNHGY and CDR2 SAAAGT. V was pared by 5 bases and J by 4 bases, with 14 bases between. CDR3 nucleotides: TGTGCCAGCAGTGATATCTACGGAAATAATGAAAAACTGTTTTTT. Protein: CASSDIYGNNEKLFF.

This clonotype was detected only a few times. V gene TRBV20-1 combines with J gene TRBJ1-3; the D gene is possibly TRBD1 (6 bases). The CDR3 extends over 16 amino acids. V was trimmed by 5 bases and J by 4 bases, leaving 21 bases between them. CDR1 and CDR2 (germline): DFQATT, SNEGSKA (reference sequence). This CDR3 reads CSAPRDPKGEGNTIYF. CDR3 DNA: TGCAGTGCTCCCCGGGATCCGAAGGGGGAAGGAAACACCATATATTTT.

This clonotype has more than one count but fewer than ten. CDR3 sequence: CASSEGEGTQYF. DNA for the CDR3: TGTGCCAGCAGTGAAGGGGAGGGGACCCAGTACTTC. The J gene is TRBJ2-5, the V gene TRBV2; 7 bases fit TRBD2. The CDR3 has 12 residues. V dropped 1 base and J dropped 7; count of bases not matched to a gene: 0. Germline CDR1 reads SNHLY; CDR2 reads FYNNEI. Complete variable domain (other parts from reference TRBV2 and TRBJ2-5): EPEVTQTPSHQVTQMGQEVILRCVPISNHLYFYWYRQILGQKVEFLVSFYNNEISEKSEIFDDQFSVERPDGSNFTLKIRSTKLEDSAMYFCASSEGEGTQYFGPGTRLLVL.

V is TRBV7-2 and J is TRBJ2-2; weak D call: TRBD1 (6 bases). The CDR3 runs to 16 residues. Germline V lookup: CDR1 SGHTA, CDR2 FQGNSA. The V gene lost 2 bases and the J gene lost 5 bases, with 15 bases spanning the gap. The CDR3 region has the DNA TGTGCCAGCAGCTTAAGAGGGGGTTGGGATACCGGGGAGCTGTTTTTT. Translated: CASSLRGGWDTGELFF. The variable domain in full, completed from reference TRBV7-2 and TRBJ2-2, reads GAGVSQSPSNKVTEKGKDVELRCDPISGHTALYWYRQSLGQGLEFLIYFQGNSAPDKSGLPSDRFSAERTGGSVSTLTIQRTQQEDSAVYLCASSLRGGWDTGELFFGEGSRLTVL.

The CDR3 DNA follows: TGTGCCAGCAGCTTAGTGACTGGGCCATCCGGAGATACGCAGTATTTT. Translating it yields CASSLVTGPSGDTQYF. V is TRBV11-2 and J is TRBJ2-3; D uncertain. This CDR3 has 16 residues. V was pared by 1 base and J by 5 bases, with 16 bases between. The V gene's germline CDR1 is SGHAT and CDR2 FQNNGV.

This rearrangement joins TRBV7-9 to TRBJ2-7, with no clear D. Germline V gene data show CDR1 as SEHNR and CDR2 as FQNEAQ (reference sequence). V lost 4 bases, J lost 0 bases, and 7 bases lay in between. This CDR3 has 13 residues. CDR3 sequence reads: CASSSLNSYEQYF. For the CDR3, the DNA is TGTGCCAGCAGCTCATTAAACTCCTACGAGCAGTACTTC.